What follows are 4 T cell receptor beta chains derived from one specimen sequenced in a study of beta chain features in type 1 diabetes. Antigen specificity for these receptors is unknown. Of the isolated RNA, all was reverse transcribed, and so the sequenced material was expressed TCRB transcripts. TCRdb's copy holds only in-frame clones and misses some; the assay was immunoSEQ multiplex PCR. The sample yields 120,000 or so clones, roughly 17% seen once. Study-wide results and limits: Across all four CD4+ subsets, people with type 1 diabetes showed modestly shorter TCRB CDR3s.

Sequencing was performed on central memory CD4+ T cells from blood. The receptors were sampled from a man aged 18 to 35 with type 1 diabetes.

This clone was counted a few times. The gene calls are TRBV7-2 and TRBJ1-2; TRBD1 agrees at 7 bases. The CDR3 is 14 residues long. Germline V lookup: CDR1 SGHTA, CDR2 FQGNSA. The V and J ends lost 0 bases and 2 bases, in that order; junction bases with no gene match: 0. The CDR3: CASSLAQGNYGYTF. The DNA for the CDR3 is TGTGCCAGCAGCTTAGCACAGGGGAACTATGGCTACACCTTC. The variable domain in full, with the rest retrieved from reference TRBV7-2 and TRBJ1-2, is GAGVSQSPSNKVTEKGKDVELRCDPISGHTALYWYRQSLGQGLEFLIYFQGNSAPDKSGLPSDRFSAERTGGSVSTLTIQRTQQEDSAVYLCASSLAQGNYGYTFGSGTRLTVV.

The chain couples TRBV4-3 to TRBJ2-1; TRBD1 is a possible D gene (5 bases). The V and J ends lost 2 bases and 9 bases respectively, with 17 bases between them. In germline, CDR1 is LGHNA, CDR2 YSLEER. The CDR3 runs 15 residues. The CDR3 spells CASSQQGQTSSEQFF. The CDR3 DNA reads TGCGCCAGCAGCCAACAGGGCCAGACCTCCAGTGAGCAGTTCTTC.

This clone has more than one count but fewer than ten. The gene calls are TRBV2 and TRBJ2-7; TRBD1 aligns across 8 bases. Germline V CDR1 and CDR2: SNHLY, FYNNEI. This CDR3 is 15 amino acids long. The trim removed 0 bases at V and 7 bases at J, leaving 8 bases unmatched. CDR3 region: CASSEAAGGWREQYF. CDR3 sequence (DNA): TGTGCCAGCAGTGAAGCGGCAGGGGGCTGGAGGGAGCAGTACTTC. Together with reference TRBV2 and TRBJ2-7, the CDR3 gives the full variable domain: EPEVTQTPSHQVTQMGQEVILRCVPISNHLYFYWYRQILGQKVEFLVSFYNNEISEKSEIFDDQFSVERPDGSNFTLKIRSTKLEDSAMYFCASSEAAGGWREQYFGPGTRLTVT.

This clone showed up just a few times. The genes are TRBV23-1 and TRBJ2-3; possibly TRBD2 for D (6 bases). TRBV23-1 is an open reading frame, and its role is uncertain. V was clipped by 0 bases and J by 1 base, with 11 bases between them. The CDR3 length is 16 residues. CDR3 amino acids: CASSQSRDCGTDTQYF. The CDR3 bases are TGCGCCAGCAGTCAATCTAGGGACTGTGGCACAGATACGCAGTATTTT.